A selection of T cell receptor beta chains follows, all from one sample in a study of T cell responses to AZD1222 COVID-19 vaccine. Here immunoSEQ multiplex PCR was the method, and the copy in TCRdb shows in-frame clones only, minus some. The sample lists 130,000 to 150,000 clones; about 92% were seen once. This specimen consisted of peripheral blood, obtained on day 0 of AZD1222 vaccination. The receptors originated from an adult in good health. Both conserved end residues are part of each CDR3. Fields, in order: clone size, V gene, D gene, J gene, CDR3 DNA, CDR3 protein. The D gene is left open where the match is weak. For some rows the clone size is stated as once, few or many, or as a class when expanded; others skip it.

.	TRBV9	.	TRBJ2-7	TGTGCCAGCAGCGTAGTCGGCCAATCCTACGAGCAGTACTTC	CASSVVGQSYEQYF
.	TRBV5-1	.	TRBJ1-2	TGCGCCAGCAGCTTTTATATGGGGGTTGGCTACACCTTC	CASSFYMGVGYTF
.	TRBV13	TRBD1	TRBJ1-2	TGTGCCAGCAGCCCAGGACAGGCCTATGGCTACACCTTC	CASSPGQAYGYTF
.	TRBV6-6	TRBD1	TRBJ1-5	TGTGCCAGCACCGCGGGACAGGGGGATTGGCAGCCCCAGCATTTT	CASTAGQGDWQPQHF
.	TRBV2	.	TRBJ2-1	TGTGCCAGCGGGCCGGGTACCGAGCAGTTCTTC	CASGPGTEQFF
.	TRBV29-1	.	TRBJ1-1	TGCAGCGTACCTAGTCCCCCGAACACTGAAGCTTTCTTT	CSVPSPPNTEAFF
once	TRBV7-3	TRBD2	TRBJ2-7	TGTGCCAGCAGCTGGGGGGGATCCTACGAGCAGTACTTC	CASSWGGSYEQYF
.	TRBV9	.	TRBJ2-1	TGTGCCAGCACGGTCGACATCTCCTCCTACAATGAGCAGTTCTTC	CASTVDISSYNEQFF
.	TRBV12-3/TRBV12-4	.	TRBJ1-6	TGTGCCAGCAGGGGGGCCCCTAATTCACCCCTCCACTTT	CASRGAPNSPLHF
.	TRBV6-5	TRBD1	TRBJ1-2	TGTGCCAGCAGAACCGGGACAGGGGTTCGCGGCTACACCTTC	CASRTGTGVRGYTF
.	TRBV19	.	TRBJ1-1	TGTGCCAGTATGAAGGGTTTCGCTGAAGCTTTCTTT	CASMKGFAEAFF
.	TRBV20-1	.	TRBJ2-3	TGCAGTGCTAGTCCCTTAGCGGAAAACACAGATACGCAGTATTTT	CSASPLAENTDTQYF
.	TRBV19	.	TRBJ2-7	TGTGCCAGTAGTCTTCCGGAGTCTCGGGAGCAGTACTTC	CASSLPESREQYF
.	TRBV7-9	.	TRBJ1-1	TGTGCCAGCAACCGGCAGGCCATGAACACTGAAGCTTTCTTT	CASNRQAMNTEAFF
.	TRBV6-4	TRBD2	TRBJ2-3	TGTGCCAGCAGTGCACTAGCGGGAGGTTCAGATACGCAGTATTTT	CASSALAGGSDTQYF
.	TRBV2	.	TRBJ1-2	TGTGCCAGCACCACCCGGGGGGGAAGCGATGGCTACACCTTC	CASTTRGGSDGYTF
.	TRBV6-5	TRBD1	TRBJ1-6	TGTGCCAGCAGCTTCGACAGGGATAATTCACCCCTCCACTTT	CASSFDRDNSPLHF
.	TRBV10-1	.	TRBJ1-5	TGCGCCAGCAGTGAGCAGGGGTCACAGCCCCAGCATTTT	CASSEQGSQPQHF
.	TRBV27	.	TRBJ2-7	TGTGCCAGCAGTTTATCGAGGGGGTCCCCAGCGGAATACGAGCAGTACTTC	CASSLSRGSPAEYEQYF
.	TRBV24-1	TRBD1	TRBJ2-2	TGTGCCACCAGTGATCAGGGGGTGGTCACCGGGGAGCTGTTTTTT	CATSDQGVVTGELFF
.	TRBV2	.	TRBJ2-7	TGTGCCAGCAGTGCTATACAGGGTACGGCCGCCTACGAGCAGTACTTC	CASSAIQGTAAYEQYF
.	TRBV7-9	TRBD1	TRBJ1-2	TGTGCCAGCAGCTTAGGGGGACAGGGGAACTATGGCTACACCTTC	CASSLGGQGNYGYTF
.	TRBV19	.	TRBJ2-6	TGTGCCAGTCTTCTCATGAGTAGCCCTGGGGCCAACGTCCTGACTTTC	CASLLMSSPGANVLTF
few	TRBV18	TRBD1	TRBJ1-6	TGTGCCAGCTCGCCAGACAGGGTTAATTCACCCCTCCACTTT	CASSPDRVNSPLHF
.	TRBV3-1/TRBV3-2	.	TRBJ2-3	TGTGCCAGCAGCCACCTGGGGGGCCGGGGCACAGATACGCAGTATTTT	CASSHLGGRGTDTQYF
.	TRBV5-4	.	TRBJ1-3	TGTGCCAGCAGCCGTGACGGGTCCTCTGGAAACACCATATATTTT	CASSRDGSSGNTIYF
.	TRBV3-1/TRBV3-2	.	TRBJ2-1	TGTGCCAGCAGCCAAGCCGCCGCTGGGGGCCACTCCTACAATGAGCAGTTCTTC	CASSQAAAGGHSYNEQFF
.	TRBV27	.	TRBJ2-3	TGTGCCAGCAGAGAAGGGTATAGGACAGATACGCAGTATTTT	CASREGYRTDTQYF
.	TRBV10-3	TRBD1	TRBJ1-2	TGTGCCATCAGCAGACAGGGGGCGGGGGACTATGGCTACACCTTC	CAISRQGAGDYGYTF
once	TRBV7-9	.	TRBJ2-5	TGTGCCAGCAGCCCGATGGGCGGGACTCAAGAGACCCAGTACTTC	CASSPMGGTQETQYF
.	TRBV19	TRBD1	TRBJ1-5	TGTGCCAGTAGTAAAACCCGGGACAGCTATAGCAATCAGCCCCAGCATTTT	CASSKTRDSYSNQPQHF
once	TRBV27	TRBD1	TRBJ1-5	TGTGCCAGCAGTTCTTGGACAGGGGAAGATAGCAATCAGCCCCAGCATTTT	CASSSWTGEDSNQPQHF
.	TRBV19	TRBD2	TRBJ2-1	TGTGCCAGTAGTTTGACGGGGGGGCACAATGAGCAGTTCTTC	CASSLTGGHNEQFF
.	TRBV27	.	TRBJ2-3	TGTGCCAGCAGCGGGAGAACTAGCACAGATACGCAGTATTTT	CASSGRTSTDTQYF
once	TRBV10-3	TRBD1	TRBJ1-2	TGTGCCATCAGTCGAGCCGGGACAGGGTATGGCTATGGCTACACCTTC	CAISRAGTGYGYGYTF
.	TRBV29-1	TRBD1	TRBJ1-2	TGCAGCGCTAGGACAGGTACAGCGGACTATGGCTACACCTTC	CSARTGTADYGYTF
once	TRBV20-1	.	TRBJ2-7	TGCAGTGCTAGGGAGTCTGGGGAGCAGTACTTC	CSARESGEQYF
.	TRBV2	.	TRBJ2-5	TGTGCCAGCTCCCTGAGGTGGGCGGTAGAGACCCAGTACTTC	CASSLRWAVETQYF